Here is one T cell receptor (beta chain) with its context. The antigen remains unidentified. One end of the junction does not line up with germline, which may come from a read error. Expressed TCRB transcripts got sequenced, as all isolated RNA was reverse transcribed. Sequenced by immunoSEQ multiplex PCR; TCRdb stores in-frame clones only, minus some. This sample carries 600,000 or so clones, about an eighth of them seen once, and the ten largest clones take just under 0.04%. Germline CDR1 and CDR2: SSHAT and FNYEAQ (reference sequence). This CDR3 spans 14 amino acids. This specimen comes from a study of beta chain features in type 1 diabetes. Whole-study context: The examined sorted cells totaled fewer than 140 million across samples. Broader study findings: Type 1 diabetes patients had TCRB CDR3s that were shorter (moderately but significantly so) in all four CD4+ subsets.

This rearrangement joins TRBV7-7 to TRBJ2-3; tentatively, D is TRBD1 (6 bases). The clonotype originates from a man between 18 and 35 years old with type 1 diabetes. The sequenced material came from naive CD4+ T cells from blood. The CDR3 loop reads CASSLAQGLDTQYF. CDR3 nucleotides: TGTGCTAGCAGCTTAGCACAGGGATTAGATACGCAGTATTTT.